The text below deals with one T cell receptor beta chain. Its specificity is not known. J lost 1 base, V lost 1 base, and 4 bases had no gene match. This CDR3 has 16 residues. Template switching supplied a universal primer site; unique molecular identifiers were carried on the cDNA. TCRdb processed the 5' RACE reads anew with MiXCR; each CDR3 protein has one entry. The sample comprises fewer than 250,000 distinct CDR3 sequences, approximately 9% of which are singletons, and 5% to 6.5% rests with the top ten. Healthy Caucasians made up all donors. The data derive from a study of identical twins. Overall study findings and caveats: Invariant MAIT and iNKT cells are populations that could partly confound zero-insertion analyses.

Specimen: memory (CD45RO+) T cells sorted from blood. This sequence originates from a woman in her late teens or twenties in good health. This chain connects TRBV12-3 or TRBV12-4 to TRBJ2-7; 10 bases align to TRBD1. The CDR3 spells CASSLGTGGRSYEQYF. The CDR3 nucleotides read TGTGCCAGCAGTTTAGGGACAGGGGGAAGGTCCTACGAGCAGTACTTC.